These 29 T cell receptor beta chains originate from one sample sequenced in a study of CD8 T cells in ankylosing spondylitis. The study's findings and limits: Within ankylosing spondylitis blood, a TCR beta motif made up of seven or eight highly homologous variants appeared to be characteristic.

One entry per CDR3 protein results from TCRdb running MiXCR on the 5' RACE reads. The table records about 800,000 distinct CDR3 sequences, around 11% of them present only once. The antigens of these receptors remain unknown. Material: blood, either unsorted or a sorted T cell fraction (not recorded which). Receptor source: a male donor with ankylosing spondylitis.

The CDR3 reads CASSQYASGSLLAKNIQYF. The CDR3 DNA reads as TGCGCCAGCAGCCAATATGCTAGCGGGAGTCTACTGGCCAAAAACATTCAGTACTTC. V usage is TRBV4-1 and J usage is TRBJ2-4; 10 positions agree with TRBD2. With 2 bases clipped from V and 1 base from J, the junction kept 11 bases outside the gene matches. Germline V gene lookup returns CDR1 MGHRA and CDR2 YSYEKL. The CDR3 is made up of 19 amino acids.

As regards this clonotype: This may be a read error: a much more frequent sequence differs by one nucleotide. The gene calls are TRBV29-1 and TRBJ2-1; 7 bases match TRBD2. The end of the DNA fits TRBJ2-7 better, so the J call may be wrong. Germline values: CDR1 SQVTM, CDR2 ANQGSEA. CDR3 length: 17 residues. CDR3 region: CSVEPSWEGIIRNEQYF. CDR3 DNA sequence: TGCAGCGTTGAACCGTCTTGGGAGGGGATTATCCGCAATGAGCAGTACTTC.

This clonotype was seen a handful of times. The chain links TRBV15 to TRBJ2-5, with 8 bases lining up with TRBD2. CDR3 size: 15 residues. The V gene end was trimmed by 1 base and the J gene end by 6 bases; junction bases not matched to a gene: 7. Germline loops: CDR1 LNHNV, CDR2 YYDKDF (reference sequence). In DNA form, the CDR3 reads TGTGCCACCAGCAGAGGAAACGCGGGAGGCCAGACCCAGTACTTC. It translates to CATSRGNAGGQTQYF.

This clonotype was seen at least ten times. The rearrangement links TRBV20-1 to TRBJ2-5; TRBD2 matches 15 bases. This CDR3 comprises 15 residues. The V gene's germline CDR1 is DFQATT and CDR2 SNEGSKA (reference sequence). V was clipped by 4 bases and J by 5 bases; unmatched bases: 5. The CDR3 is CSATQGTSGRETQYF. CDR3 coding DNA: TGCAGTGCTACCCAAGGGACTAGCGGGAGGGAGACCCAGTACTTC.

There are a few counts of this clonotype. This chain connects TRBV28 to TRBJ1-5; D is perhaps TRBD1 (5 bases). The CDR3 runs 16 residues. Germline loops: CDR1 MDHEN, CDR2 SYDVKM. Trimming took 2 bases from V and 0 from J, leaving 11 bases between them. CDR3 amino acids: CASSLRQLSSNQPQHF. CDR3 in DNA: TGTGCCAGCAGTTTACGACAGCTTTCTAGCAATCAGCCCCAGCATTTT.

This clonotype was detected only a few times. The chain has TRBV29-1 and TRBJ1-3, with unresolved D. Germline V gene lookup returns CDR1 SQVTM and CDR2 ANQGSEA. Deletions cut 4 bases from V and 2 bases from J, with 6 bases between. This CDR3 region has 12 residues. The CDR3 nucleotides are TGCAGCGTTGGGAAGCCTGGAAACACCATATATTTT. Translation gives CSVGKPGNTIYF.

Details on this clonotype: The junction differs from germline at one of its ends, possibly a read error. V is TRBV3-1 and J is TRBJ1-5; 8 nucleotides match TRBD1. Germline V gene data show CDR1 as LGHDT and CDR2 as YNNKEL (reference sequence). This CDR3 has 15 amino acids. CDR3 protein: CASSQGQGFNQPKHF. CDR3 coding DNA: TGTGCCAGCAGCCAAGGACAGGGGTTCAATCAGCCCAAGCATTTT. Using reference TRBV3-1 and TRBJ1-5 for the parts outside the CDR3, the full variable domain is DTAVSQTPKYLVTQMGNDKSIKCEQNLGHDTMYWYKQDSKKFLKIMFSYNNKELIINETVPNRFSPKSPDKAHLNLHINSLELGDSAVYFCASSQGQGFNQPKHFGDGTRLSIL.

This clonotype has just a few counts. The chain uses TRBV20-1 and TRBJ2-1, with 9 nucleotides matching TRBD2. Germline CDR1 DFQATT, CDR2 SNEGSKA (reference sequence). The trim removed 0 bases at V and 8 bases at J, leaving 5 bases unmatched. CDR3 length: 14 residues. CDR3 coding DNA: TGCAGTGCTAGAGATAACCTAGCGGGATATGAGCAGTTCTTC. As protein: CSARDNLAGYEQFF.

This clonotype has only a few counts. The chain couples TRBV7-9 to TRBJ1-1, with TRBD1 as a possible D gene (5 bases). Germline CDR1 and CDR2: SEHNR and FQNEAQ (reference sequence). V lost 4 bases and J lost 1, with 16 bases in between. The CDR3 runs 16 residues. The CDR3 DNA follows: TGTGCCAGCAGCTCCGGTGGGACCGCCCGGAACACTGAAGCTTTCTTT. Its translation: CASSSGGTARNTEAFF.

The rearrangement links TRBV20-1 to TRBJ2-1; 12 bases are shared with TRBD2. The CDR3 length is 17 residues. CDR1 is DFQATT, CDR2 SNEGSKA, per germline (reference sequence). With V trimmed by 3 bases and J by 0 bases, 6 bases remained unmatched. The CDR3: CSARPPGLAGSYNEQFF. In DNA form, the CDR3 reads TGCAGTGCTAGGCCCCCGGGACTAGCGGGCTCCTACAATGAGCAGTTCTTC.

The chain is built from TRBV4-2 and TRBJ1-1, with D uncertain. The CDR3 is 14 amino acids. V gave up 0 bases and J gave up 5 bases, with 10 bases separating them. Germline CDR1 and CDR2: LGHNA and YNFKEQ. CDR3 coding DNA: TGTGCCAGCAGCCAAGATAAATCGGGAACTGAAGCTTTCTTT. This gives the protein CASSQDKSGTEAFF.

This clonotype has just one count. This rearrangement joins TRBV7-3 to TRBJ2-5, with D possibly called TRBD1 or TRBD2 (5 bases each). V was shortened by 10 bases and J by 5 bases, with 17 bases between the two germline ends. Germline CDR1 SGHTA, CDR2 FQGTGA. The CDR3 consists of 13 residues. In nucleotides, the CDR3 is TGTGCCACCTCCCTGGGGCCGGGGGAGACCCAGTACTTC. Protein product: CATSLGPGETQYF.

The chain joins TRBV12-3 or TRBV12-4 to TRBJ1-4; tentatively, D is TRBD1 (5 bases). Trimming removed 6 bases at V and 6 bases at J, with 14 bases between. The CDR3 covers 14 residues. The DNA for the CDR3 is TGTGCCAGCAGCCTCCTCGGGACGCATGAAAAACTGTTTTTT. This encodes CASSLLGTHEKLFF.

The chain recombines TRBV4-2 with TRBJ2-5; D uncertain. In germline, CDR1 is LGHNA, CDR2 YNFKEQ. Trimming left V 4 bases short and J 2 bases short, with 11 bases between. The length of the CDR3 is 14 residues. CDR3 amino acids: CASSPNDPQETQYF. The CDR3 region has the DNA TGTGCCAGCAGCCCCAACGACCCACAAGAGACCCAGTACTTC.

This clonotype showed up many times. The rearrangement joins TRBV6-5 to TRBJ1-2; D is perhaps TRBD1 (5 bases). Trimming cost V 3 bases and J 9 bases, with 17 bases left between them. This CDR3 comprises 14 residues. Germline CDR1 is MNHEY and CDR2 is SVGAGI. The CDR3 is CASSYLQDKQSYTF. The CDR3 region has the DNA TGTGCCAGCAGTTATTTACAGGATAAACAAAGCTACACCTTC.

This clonotype was picked up a small number of times. The chain combines TRBV4-2 with TRBJ2-3; 13 positions agree with TRBD2. The germline V gene encodes CDR1 LGHNA and CDR2 YNFKEQ. The CDR3 consists of 15 residues. Trimming took 5 bases from V and 7 from J; bases not matched to a gene: 6. CDR3 nucleotide sequence: TGTGCCAGCAGCACTAGCGGGAGGGCCAGTTATACGCAGTATTTT. As protein: CASSTSGRASYTQYF.

The V and J genes are TRBV6-1 and TRBJ2-6, with 10 positions matching TRBD1. Trimming cost V 6 bases and J 0 bases; bases outside gene matches: 11. Germline loops: CDR1 MNHNS, CDR2 SASEGT. The CDR3 has 19 amino acids. DNA for the CDR3: TGTGCCAGCAGGGATCCCCCGGGGACAGGGGACTCTGGGGCCAACGTCCTGACTTTC. Translating gives CASRDPPGTGDSGANVLTF.

This clonotype has a handful of counts. The gene calls are TRBV20-1 and TRBJ2-7, with TRBD1 matching over 8 bases. V shed 3 bases, J shed 5 bases, and the junction held 9 bases outside the gene matches. Germline CDR1 reads DFQATT; CDR2 reads SNEGSKA (reference sequence). This CDR3 contains 14 residues. CDR3 nucleotide sequence: TGCAGTGCTAGCCCGACAGGGGCGGGCGACGAGCAGTACTTC. This sequence encodes CSASPTGAGDEQYF.

This clonotype was observed a handful of times. V is TRBV18 and J is TRBJ2-1; TRBD1 matches at 9 bases. V trimming: 2 bases; J trimming: 3 bases; junction bases outside the gene matches: 5. Germline CDR1 KGHSH, CDR2 LQKENI. The CDR3 contains 16 residues. CDR3 in amino acids: CASSPYRDRVYNEQFF. CDR3 bases: TGTGCCAGCTCACCATATAGGGACAGGGTCTACAATGAGCAGTTCTTC.

The gene calls are TRBV24-1 and TRBJ1-2; possibly TRBD1 for D (5 bases). Germline V lookup: CDR1 KGHDR, CDR2 SFDVKD. The CDR3 has 13 amino acids. Trimming shortened V by 4 bases and J by 4 bases, and 9 bases separated the two germline ends. The CDR3 reads CATSDPGVYGYTF. In DNA form, the CDR3 reads TGTGCCACCAGTGACCCGGGGGTCTATGGCTACACCTTC.

In its sample, this clonotype was seen many times. CDR3 nucleotide sequence: TGCAGCGTCGGGTATACTGCGGGCCACGGGTATACGCAGTATTTT. Amino acid sequence: CSVGYTAGHGYTQYF. The chain uses TRBV29-1 and TRBJ2-3; D may be TRBD2 (5 bases). This CDR3 is built from 15 residues. The germline V gene encodes CDR1 SQVTM and CDR2 ANQGSEA. Trimming cost V 6 bases and J 7 bases, with 23 bases left between them.

This chain connects TRBV27 to TRBJ2-1; 10 nucleotides agree with TRBD2. The CDR3 has 15 residues. The V segment lost 3 bases and the J segment 7 bases; nucleotides outside the gene matches: 6. Germline V lookup: CDR1 MNHEY, CDR2 SMNVEV (reference sequence). CDR3 nucleotides: TGTGCCAGCAGTTTCGGACTAGCGGAGGGGAATGAGCAGTTCTTC. Protein product: CASSFGLAEGNEQFF.

This clonotype has ten or more counts. This rearrangement joins TRBV12-3 or TRBV12-4 to TRBJ1-6; the match to TRBD1 covers 7 bases. The CDR3 runs 13 residues. With V trimmed by 2 bases and J by 8 bases, 0 bases remained unmatched. The CDR3 DNA is TGTGCCAGCAGTTTAACAGGGGATTCACCCCTCCACTTT. Amino acids: CASSLTGDSPLHF.

The chain is built from TRBV20-1 and TRBJ2-6; tentatively, D is TRBD1 (6 bases). Trimming cost V 0 bases and J 5 bases, with 14 bases left between them. CDR1 and CDR2 (germline): DFQATT, SNEGSKA (reference sequence). The CDR3 length is 16 residues. The CDR3: CSARDLDRPWANVLTF. The CDR3, as DNA: TGCAGTGCTAGAGACCTAGACAGGCCTTGGGCCAACGTCCTGACTTTC.

This clonotype showed up just a few times. The J gene is TRBJ1-3, the V gene TRBV6-5; D remains unclear. V was shortened by 3 bases and J by 4 bases, with 10 bases between the two germline ends. The CDR3 is made up of 14 amino acids. Germline lookup yields CDR1 MNHEY and CDR2 SVGAGI. The CDR3 loop is CASSYLRKGNTIYF. The CDR3 nucleotides are TGTGCCAGCAGTTATCTCAGGAAGGGAAACACCATATATTTT.

This clonotype has a count of ten or more. The gene calls are TRBV13 and TRBJ2-7, with 8 positions matching TRBD1. Losses at the gene ends were 5 bases for V and 1 base for J; bases not matched to a gene: 4. This CDR3 has 14 amino acids. CDR1 and CDR2 (germline): PRHDT, FYEKMQ (reference sequence). CDR3 sequence (DNA): TGTGCCAGCAGCCGTCAGGGGGCTTCCTACGAGCAGTACTTC. Its protein product is CASSRQGASYEQYF.

This chain connects TRBV6-1 to TRBJ1-3; a weak D match, TRBD1 (5 bases). CDR3 length: 14 residues. The V and J ends lost 3 bases and 9 bases respectively, with 15 bases between them. Per germline, CDR1 MNHNS and CDR2 SASEGT. The CDR3 reads CASSDAGIGTTIYF. The DNA for the CDR3 is TGTGCCAGCAGTGACGCAGGGATTGGGACCACCATATATTTT.

The sample holds a few counts of this clonotype. A much larger clone is a single base away; this may be a read error. CDR3 sequence reads: CASSAYSYNEQFF. The CDR3 nucleotides read TGTGCCAGCAGCGCTTACTCCTACAATGAGCAGTTCTTC. The chain recombines TRBV9 with TRBJ2-1; D unclear. The CDR3 has 13 residues. The germline V gene encodes CDR1 SGDLS and CDR2 YYNGEE. Trimming shortened V by 3 bases and J by 0 bases, and 4 bases separated the two germline ends.

The chain uses TRBV7-2 and TRBJ1-1, with 7 bases aligning to TRBD1. The CDR3 loop spans 14 amino acids. Germline lookup yields CDR1 SGHTA and CDR2 FQGNSA. V gave up 5 bases and J gave up 4 bases; unmatched junction bases: 7. Here the CDR3 reads CASSPYQGGTEAFF. The DNA of the CDR3 is TGTGCCAGCAGCCCATACCAGGGGGGCACTGAAGCTTTCTTT.